The 19 T cell receptor beta chains below come from one sample, sequenced in a study of cytomegalovirus exposure and HLA in healthy donors. TCRdb's table, derived via immunoSEQ multiplex PCR, lists solely in-frame clones and lacks some. Altogether about 110,000 clones are present, around 95% being singletons, with the ten largest covering 0.67%. Specimen: PBMCs. All receptors come from a woman between 18 and 30 years old in good health and CMV-seronegative.

The chain employs TRBV28 and TRBJ1-5; D not certain. With 11 bases removed from V and 6 bases from J, the gap between germline ends came to 23 bases. CDR1 is MDHEN and CDR2 is SYDVKM in the germline V gene. The CDR3 has 15 amino acids. The CDR3 region has the DNA TGTGCCGGGAGCCCCGGGAGGGATTATCCTCAGCCCCAGCATTTT. Protein sequence: CAGSPGRDYPQPQHF.

The chain uses TRBV2 and TRBJ2-3; tentative D call: TRBD1 (7 bases). Germline V lookup: CDR1 SNHLY, CDR2 FYNNEI. The CDR3 covers 16 residues. The ends were cut back, 5 bases at V and 0 bases at J, with 15 bases in the middle. This CDR3 reads CASSRGTATSTDTQYF. The CDR3, as DNA: TGTGCCAGCAGTCGGGGGACAGCTACTAGCACAGATACGCAGTATTTT. Using reference TRBV2 and TRBJ2-3 for the parts outside the CDR3, the full variable domain is EPEVTQTPSHQVTQMGQEVILRCVPISNHLYFYWYRQILGQKVEFLVSFYNNEISEKSEIFDDQFSVERPDGSNFTLKIRSTKLEDSAMYFCASSRGTATSTDTQYFGPGTRLTVL.

CDR3 amino acids: CASSPGVGNQPQHF. CDR3 nucleotide sequence: TGTGCCAGCAGCCCAGGGGTGGGCAATCAGCCCCAGCATTTT. This chain connects TRBV7-2 to TRBJ1-5; D possibly corresponds to TRBD1 (6 bases). V lost 5 bases and J 2 bases, leaving 10 bases between the germline ends. CDR1 SGHTA and CDR2 FQGNSA come from the germline V gene. There are 14 residues in the CDR3.

The chain has TRBV4-2 and TRBJ1-2; D not resolved. CDR1 is LGHNA, CDR2 YNFKEQ, per germline. The CDR3 is made up of 16 amino acids. Between the trimmed V and J ends, which lost 1 base and 4 bases, there was a span of 16 bases. CDR3: CASSQVGQDPGYGYTF. The CDR3 nucleotides are TGTGCCAGCAGCCAAGTCGGCCAGGATCCTGGCTATGGCTACACCTTC.

V gene TRBV28 combines with J gene TRBJ2-1, with 9 nucleotides matching TRBD1. Germline-derived CDR1 and CDR2 are MDHEN and SYDVKM. The CDR3 spans 15 residues. The V gene end was trimmed by 6 bases and the J gene end by 5 bases; junction bases not matched to a gene: 8. CDR3 protein: CASRRPGQGDNEQFF. The CDR3 DNA is TGTGCCAGCAGACGGCCGGGACAGGGTGACAATGAGCAGTTCTTC.

In this sample, this clone turned up once. V is TRBV28 and J is TRBJ2-3; possible D gene TRBD1, 5 bases. The V gene's germline CDR1 is MDHEN and CDR2 SYDVKM. The CDR3 is 15 residues long. Trimming took 3 bases from V and 4 from J, leaving 14 bases between them. CDR3 sequence: CASSLGLVPPDTQYF. The CDR3 DNA follows: TGTGCCAGCAGTTTGGGGCTAGTCCCACCAGATACGCAGTATTTT.

The genes are TRBV28 and TRBJ2-1, with D possibly matching TRBD1 (6 bases). This CDR3 contains 14 residues. V was pared by 2 bases and J by 6 bases, with 11 bases between. Germline CDR1 and CDR2: MDHEN and SYDVKM. CDR3 protein: CASSLPGQSNEQFF. As DNA, the CDR3 is TGTGCCAGCAGTTTACCGGGACAATCCAATGAGCAGTTCTTC.

The chain combines TRBV30 with TRBJ2-3; 7 bases align to TRBD2. Germline V gene data show CDR1 as GTSNPN and CDR2 as SVGIG (reference sequence). This CDR3 is built from 16 residues. Germline trimming cut 2 bases from V and 0 bases from J; bases unmatched to any gene: 8. This CDR3 reads CAWSPRVAGSTDTQYF. CDR3 in DNA: TGTGCCTGGAGTCCCCGGGTAGCGGGTAGCACAGATACGCAGTATTTT.

The V and J genes are TRBV6-5 and TRBJ1-3, with 7 bases identical to TRBD1. The germline V gene has CDR1 MNHEY and CDR2 SVGAGI. CDR3 size: 16 residues. V trimming: 2 bases; J trimming: 4 bases; junction bases outside the gene matches: 8. This CDR3 reads CASSYTVGGGGNTIYF. CDR3 nucleotide sequence: TGTGCCAGCAGTTACACCGTCGGAGGGGGCGGAAACACCATATATTTT.

This clone was detected only once. The genes are TRBV10-3 and TRBJ2-7; 10 nucleotides match TRBD1. Germline values: CDR1 ENHRY, CDR2 SYGVKD. Trimming removed 4 bases from V and 3 bases from J; junction bases left unmatched: 15. CDR3 length equals 18 residues. CDR3 DNA: TGTGCCATCAGTGGGGGATGGGACAGGGGACCAGGGGGCTACGAGCAGTACTTC. This sequence encodes CAISGGWDRGPGGYEQYF.

The chain joins TRBV7-9 to TRBJ2-3; 12 bases are a match to TRBD2. The V gene end was trimmed by 5 bases and the J gene end by 2 bases; junction bases not matched to a gene: 5. CDR3 size: 16 residues. Germline V gene data show CDR1 as SEHNR and CDR2 as FQNEAQ (reference sequence). This chain's CDR3 is CASSPTSGGLTDTQYF. The DNA of the CDR3 is TGTGCCAGCAGCCCGACTAGCGGGGGCCTCACAGATACGCAGTATTTT.

The V gene is TRBV4-1, the J gene TRBJ1-4; 9 bases are shared with TRBD1. Trimming cost V 5 bases and J 8 bases; bases outside gene matches: 3. Germline V lookup: CDR1 MGHRA, CDR2 YSYEKL. The CDR3 is 13 residues long. CDR3 residues: CASSMGQGEKLFF. The CDR3 DNA reads as TGCGCCAGCAGCATGGGACAGGGCGAAAAACTGTTTTTT.

The rearrangement uses TRBV28 and TRBJ1-2; unclear D gene. Germline V gene sequence: CDR1 MDHEN, CDR2 SYDVKM. V lost 6 bases and J lost 2, with 13 bases in between. The CDR3 totals 14 residues. The CDR3 DNA follows: TGTGCCAGCAGCCCCGGAGGAGTAAACTATGGCTACACCTTC. This translates into CASSPGGVNYGYTF.

Note on this clone: Other DNA sequences in the sample encode the same CDR3. This sequence joins TRBV4-3 and TRBJ1-4, with 7 nucleotides matching TRBD1. This CDR3 has 15 residues. V lost 4 bases, J lost 0 bases, and 2 bases stayed unmatched. Per the germline V gene, CDR1 is LGHNA and CDR2 is YSLEER. CDR3 amino acids: CASSPTGATNEKLFF. In nucleotides, the CDR3 is TGCGCCAGCAGCCCTACAGGGGCAACTAATGAAAAACTGTTTTTT.

The V gene is TRBV5-1, the J gene TRBJ2-7; D is perhaps TRBD1 (6 bases). Germline values: CDR1 SGHRS, CDR2 YFSETQ. The CDR3 covers 15 residues. V was shortened by 4 bases and J by 4 bases, with 18 bases between the two germline ends. Here the CDR3 reads CASSPSQGFVYEQYF. DNA for the CDR3: TGCGCCAGCAGCCCGAGCCAGGGGTTCGTTTACGAGCAGTACTTC.

The chain couples TRBV6-5 to TRBJ2-7, with 8 bases aligning to TRBD1. CDR1 and CDR2 (germline): MNHEY, SVGAGI. CDR3 length: 15 amino acids. J lost 2 bases, V lost 6 bases, and 9 bases had no gene match. DNA of the CDR3: TGTGCCAGCAGCCCCCACAGGGGGTCGACCTACGAGCAGTACTTC. This gives the protein CASSPHRGSTYEQYF.

This sequence joins TRBV21-1 and TRBJ1-5; no DNA check was done on the table's D call, TRBD1. TRBV21-1 is labeled a pseudogene. This CDR3 is built from 14 residues. The CDR3 region has the DNA TGTGCCAGCAGCAAAGGGGGCAAGTGTAGGGCCCAGCATTTT. It codes for CASSKGGKCRAQHF.

V is TRBV10-3 and J is TRBJ1-5; a weak D match, TRBD1 (5 bases). The CDR3 totals 14 residues. Trimming removed 2 bases from V and 3 bases from J, with 8 bases in between. The germline CDR1 and CDR2 sequences are ENHRY and SYGVKD. The CDR3 loop reads CAISEGGDNQPQHF. The CDR3 DNA sequence: TGTGCCATCAGTGAGGGAGGGGACAATCAGCCCCAGCATTTT.

Notes on this clone: At one boundary the junction diverges from the germline segment, which might be a read error. V is TRBV7-7 and J is TRBJ2-2; 7 nucleotides agree with TRBD2. This CDR3 region has 15 residues. Germline CDR1 is SSHAT and CDR2 is FNYEAQ (reference sequence). The CDR3 bases are TGTGCTAGCAGCTTAGCGGGCAGAGACACCGGGGAGCTGTTTTTT. Translation gives CASSLAGRDTGELFF.